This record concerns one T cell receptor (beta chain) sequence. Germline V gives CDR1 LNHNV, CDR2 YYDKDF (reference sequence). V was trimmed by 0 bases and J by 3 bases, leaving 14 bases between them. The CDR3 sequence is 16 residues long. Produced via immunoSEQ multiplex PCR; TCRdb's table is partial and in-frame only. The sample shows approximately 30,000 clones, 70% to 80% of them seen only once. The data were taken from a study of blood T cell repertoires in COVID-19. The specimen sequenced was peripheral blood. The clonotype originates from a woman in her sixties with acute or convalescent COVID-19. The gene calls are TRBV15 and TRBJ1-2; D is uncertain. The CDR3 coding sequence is TGTGCCACCAGCAGAGATAGGGCCGCCGGGGACTATGGCTACACCTTC. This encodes CATSRDRAAGDYGYTF.